This is a list of T cell receptor beta chains from one sample in a study of blood T cell repertoires in COVID-19. Clones were sequenced by immunoSEQ multiplex PCR, and TCRdb holds only the in-frame ones, with some missing. The table lists about 170,000 clones, around 82% of them singletons. The sample was peripheral blood. These receptors all come from a woman in her seventies who had recovered from COVID-19. The CDR3 runs from the conserved cysteine through the conserved F or W.

v_call	j_call	cdr3_aa
TRBV5-1	TRBJ2-1	CASSPPGQGAGEQFF
TRBV5-1	TRBJ2-1	CASSLGLAGANEQFF
TRBV10-3	TRBJ2-7	CAISGEDRVGQYF
TRBV5-1	TRBJ2-1	CASSKGLADPSYNEQFF
TRBV11-2	TRBJ2-1	CASSLWGSGDNEQFF
TRBV30	TRBJ2-2	CAWSAWGDTGELFF
TRBV9	TRBJ1-1	CASSGGTGIMNTEAFF
TRBV19	TRBJ1-2	CASSVRNYGYTF
TRBV11-2	TRBJ2-7	CASSWGHRTYEQYF
TRBV5-1	TRBJ1-1	CASSLMGRGAEAFF
TRBV7-9	TRBJ2-1	CASSLGALSQFF
TRBV9	TRBJ1-3	CASSRQTGASGNTIYF
TRBV6-5	TRBJ1-1	CASTKGPTLNTEAFF
TRBV3-1/TRBV3-2	TRBJ1-2	CASSQTPRGGGYTF
TRBV28	TRBJ2-1	CASTRGQGGVEQFF
TRBV5-1	TRBJ2-1	CASSLGAGGSEQFF
TRBV30	TRBJ1-2	CAWSPGQRNYGYTF
TRBV5-1	TRBJ1-1	CASSPGTANTEAFF
TRBV12-3/TRBV12-4	TRBJ1-1	CASSPRTETEAFF
TRBV9	TRBJ2-5	CASSASGGAGETQYF
TRBV18	TRBJ1-4	CASSPGQGREKLFF
TRBV18	TRBJ2-3	CASSPYTDTQYF
TRBV20-1	TRBJ2-3	CSATGGDTQYF
TRBV5-6	TRBJ1-5	CASSQRTGRAGSNQPQHF
TRBV7-6	TRBJ1-3	CASTPRTVADTIYF
TRBV9	TRBJ2-5	CASSVASREGRETQYF
TRBV7-2	TRBJ2-1	CASSLGPDGYNEQFF
TRBV7-8	TRBJ2-3	CASSSGWTSRRTDTQYF
TRBV24-1	TRBJ2-7	CATSDPVSYEQYF
TRBV3-1/TRBV3-2	TRBJ2-1	CASSPGGGRAYEQFF
TRBV5-1	TRBJ2-2	CASSLGGLAGSTGELFF
TRBV7-2	TRBJ2-3	CASSWAADTQYF
TRBV3-1/TRBV3-2	TRBJ2-7	CASSNKYTYEQYF
TRBV29-1	TRBJ1-2	CSVGGGTSYGYTF
TRBV14	TRBJ1-2	CASSQDRFGRGGALSYTF
TRBV5-8	TRBJ1-5	CASKLTGLGNQPQHF
TRBV29-1	TRBJ2-5	CSGSRGRETQYF
TRBV2	TRBJ2-1	CASSDRPGLAGQSSYNEQFF
TRBV7-8	-	CASSSAQGAAAYEQYF
TRBV20-1	TRBJ2-3	CSASSGAGGTDTQYF
TRBV19	TRBJ1-5	CASMGRVNQPQHF
TRBV9	TRBJ2-1	CASSPWTGEERNEQFF